By its share, the clone carrying this T cell receptor (beta chain) is medium-sized. The sample belongs to a study of neurological immune-mediated disorders. Synthesis of cDNA was performed by 5'RACE using 10-nucleotide random UMIs. A single run covered 15-18 subjects with over 180 million TCR-beta sequences. TCRdb reprocessed the 5' RACE reads via MiXCR and lists one record per CDR3 protein. The repertoire includes some 19,000 distinct CDR3 sequences, about 15% of them detected once, and about 16% sits in the top ten. Trimming removed 5 bases at V and 0 bases at J, with 8 bases between. The CDR3 consists of 13 residues. CDR1 is SQVTM, CDR2 ANQGSEA, per germline.

Sequenced material: PBMCs. The chain links TRBV29-1 to TRBJ1-5, with a possible D match to TRBD1 (5 bases). This receptor was identified in a female donor with HTLV-1-associated myelopathy (HAM/TSP). In DNA, the CDR3 is TGCAGCGTTTCCGACAGTAGCAATCAGCCCCAGCATTTT. Its translation: CSVSDSSNQPQHF. The variable domain in full, completed from reference TRBV29-1 and TRBJ1-5, reads SAVISQKPSRDICQRGTSLTIQCQVDSQVTMMFWYRQQPGQSLTLIATANQGSEATYESGFVIDKFPISRPNLTFSTLTVSNMSPEDSSIYLCSVSDSSNQPQHFGDGTRLSIL.